The rows below give T cell receptor beta chains drawn from one sample of a study of T cells in Graves' hyperthyroidism and ophthalmopathy. MiXCR was run by TCRdb on the multiplex PCR reads, yielding one entry per CDR3 protein. The repertoire holds 250,000 to 300,000 distinct CDR3 sequences, roughly 20% seen once, with about two fifths in the top ten. Sequenced: blood. The receptor source for this set is a man aged 50 or older with Graves' ophthalmopathy. Each CDR3 is given with its conserved first and last residue. Each record gives: CDR3 length, J gene, V gene, D gene, clone size, CDR3 protein, CDR3 DNA. The D gene is left open where the match is weak. Rows give clone size only sometimes, using once, few, many, or a class for an expanded clone.

CDR3 length: 15
J gene: TRBJ1-1
V gene: TRBV14
D gene: TRBD1
clone size: few
CDR3 protein: CASSLSTGAGTEAFF
CDR3 DNA: TGTGCCAGCAGCCTATCGACAGGGGCAGGCACTGAAGCTTTCTTT

CDR3 length: 14
J gene: TRBJ2-1
V gene: TRBV6-1
D gene: .
clone size: many
CDR3 protein: CASSEPFFNNEQFF
CDR3 DNA: TGTGCCAGCAGTGAACCCTTTTTCAACAATGAGCAGTTCTTC

CDR3 length: 13
J gene: TRBJ2-1
V gene: TRBV20-1
D gene: TRBD2
clone size: many
CDR3 protein: CSAGTSGKNEQFF
CDR3 DNA: TGCAGTGCGGGGACTAGCGGGAAGAATGAGCAGTTCTTC

CDR3 length: 15
J gene: TRBJ2-3
V gene: TRBV9
D gene: .
clone size: .
CDR3 protein: CASSVALRSTDTQYF
CDR3 DNA: TGTGCCAGCAGCGTAGCTCTCCGTAGCACAGATACGCAGTATTTT

CDR3 length: 14
J gene: TRBJ2-2
V gene: TRBV20-1
D gene: .
clone size: many
CDR3 protein: CSARNGQNTGELFF
CDR3 DNA: TGCAGTGCTAGAAACGGACAGAACACCGGGGAGCTGTTTTTT

CDR3 length: 14
J gene: TRBJ2-7
V gene: TRBV2
D gene: TRBD2
clone size: many
CDR3 protein: CASSRSGRAHEQYF
CDR3 DNA: TGTGCCAGCAGTCGGAGCGGGAGAGCCCACGAGCAGTACTTC

CDR3 length: 17
J gene: TRBJ2-1
V gene: TRBV24-1
D gene: TRBD2
clone size: few
CDR3 protein: CATSDRTSGSSYNEQFF
CDR3 DNA: TGTGCCACCAGTGACCGGACTAGCGGAAGCTCCTACAATGAGCAGTTCTTC

CDR3 length: 15
J gene: TRBJ2-2
V gene: TRBV7-6
D gene: .
clone size: few
CDR3 protein: CASSLGRTNTGELFF
CDR3 DNA: TGTGCCAGCAGCCTGGGACGCACGAACACCGGGGAGCTGTTTTTT

CDR3 length: 15
J gene: TRBJ1-2
V gene: TRBV19
D gene: .
clone size: .
CDR3 protein: CASNWERSDPYGYTF
CDR3 DNA: TGTGCCAGTAACTGGGAACGCTCGGACCCCTATGGCTACACCTTC

CDR3 length: 17
J gene: TRBJ2-3
V gene: TRBV18
D gene: TRBD2
clone size: many
CDR3 protein: CASSPLVHRGGTDTQYF
CDR3 DNA: TGTGCCAGCTCACCACTAGTTCATCGGGGGGGCACAGATACGCAGTATTTT

CDR3 length: 18
J gene: TRBJ1-5
V gene: TRBV2
D gene: TRBD1
clone size: many
CDR3 protein: CASSVAGTGKGGNQPQHF
CDR3 DNA: TGTGCCAGCAGTGTCGCAGGGACAGGGAAGGGTGGCAATCAGCCCCAGCATTTT

CDR3 length: 13
J gene: TRBJ2-7
V gene: TRBV20-1
D gene: TRBD2
clone size: many
CDR3 protein: CSASGRAFGEQYF
CDR3 DNA: TGCAGTGCTAGCGGGAGGGCCTTCGGCGAGCAGTACTTC

CDR3 length: 14
J gene: TRBJ2-5
V gene: TRBV4-1
D gene: .
clone size: .
CDR3 protein: CASSQGRERETQYF
CDR3 DNA: TGCGCCAGCAGCCAAGGCAGGGAGAGAGAGACCCAGTACTTC

CDR3 length: 13
J gene: TRBJ1-2
V gene: TRBV5-1
D gene: .
clone size: many
CDR3 protein: CASSPDGAYGYTF
CDR3 DNA: TGCGCCAGCAGTCCCGACGGGGCCTATGGCTACACCTTC